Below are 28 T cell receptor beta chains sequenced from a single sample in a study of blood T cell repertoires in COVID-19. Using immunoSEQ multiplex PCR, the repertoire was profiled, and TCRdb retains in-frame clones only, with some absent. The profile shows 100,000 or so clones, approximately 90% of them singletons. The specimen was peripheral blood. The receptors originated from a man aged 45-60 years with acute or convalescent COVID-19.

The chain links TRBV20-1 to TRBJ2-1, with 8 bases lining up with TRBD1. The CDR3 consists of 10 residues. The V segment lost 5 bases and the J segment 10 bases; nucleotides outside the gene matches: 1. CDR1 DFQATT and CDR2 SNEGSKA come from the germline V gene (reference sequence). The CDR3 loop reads CSARQGEQFF. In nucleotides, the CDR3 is TGCAGTGCTCGACAGGGGGAGCAGTTCTTC.

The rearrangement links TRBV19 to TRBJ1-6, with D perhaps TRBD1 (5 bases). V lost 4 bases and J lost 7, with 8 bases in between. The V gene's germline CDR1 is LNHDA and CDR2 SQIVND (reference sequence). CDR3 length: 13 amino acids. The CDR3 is CASSTRTNSPLHF. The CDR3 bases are TGTGCCAGTAGTACCAGGACAAATTCACCCCTCCACTTT.

The CDR3 DNA reads TGTGCCAGCAGCCGGATCGACAGGAAAGCTTTCTTT. Translating it yields CASSRIDRKAFF. V and J are TRBV12-3 or TRBV12-4 and TRBJ1-1, with D tentatively TRBD1 (6 bases). CDR3 size: 12 residues. The V and J ends lost 6 bases and 9 bases respectively, with 14 bases between them.

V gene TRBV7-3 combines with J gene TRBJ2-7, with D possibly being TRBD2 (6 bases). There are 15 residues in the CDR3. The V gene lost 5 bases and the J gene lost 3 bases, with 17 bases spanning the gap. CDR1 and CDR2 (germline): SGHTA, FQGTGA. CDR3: CASSITGTGVYEQYF. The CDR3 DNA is TGTGCCAGCAGCATTACCGGGACTGGAGTCTACGAGCAGTACTTC.

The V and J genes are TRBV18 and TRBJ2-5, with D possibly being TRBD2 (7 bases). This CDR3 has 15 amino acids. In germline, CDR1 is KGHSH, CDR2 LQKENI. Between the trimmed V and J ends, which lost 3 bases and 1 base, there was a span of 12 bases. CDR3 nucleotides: TGTGCCAGCTCACCCCTGGGAGGGGGCCAAGAGACCCAGTACTTC. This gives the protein CASSPLGGGQETQYF.

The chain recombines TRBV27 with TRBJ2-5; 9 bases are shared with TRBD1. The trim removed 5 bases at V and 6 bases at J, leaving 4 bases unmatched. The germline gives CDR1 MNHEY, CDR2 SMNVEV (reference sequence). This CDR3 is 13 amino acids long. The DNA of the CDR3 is TGTGCCAGCAGTGCTGGGACAGGGCAGACCCAGTACTTC. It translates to CASSAGTGQTQYF.

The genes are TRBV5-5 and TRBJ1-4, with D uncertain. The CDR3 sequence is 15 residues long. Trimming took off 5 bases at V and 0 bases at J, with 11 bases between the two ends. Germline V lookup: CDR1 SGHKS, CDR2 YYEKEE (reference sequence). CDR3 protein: CASRYGPPTNEKLFF. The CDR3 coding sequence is TGTGCCAGCAGATATGGGCCGCCAACTAATGAAAAACTGTTTTTT.

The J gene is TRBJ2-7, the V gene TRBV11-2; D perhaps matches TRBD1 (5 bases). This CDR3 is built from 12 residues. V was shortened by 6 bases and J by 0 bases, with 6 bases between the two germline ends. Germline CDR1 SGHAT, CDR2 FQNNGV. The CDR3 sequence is CASSTGSYEQYF. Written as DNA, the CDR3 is TGTGCCAGCAGTACAGGCTCCTACGAGCAGTACTTC.

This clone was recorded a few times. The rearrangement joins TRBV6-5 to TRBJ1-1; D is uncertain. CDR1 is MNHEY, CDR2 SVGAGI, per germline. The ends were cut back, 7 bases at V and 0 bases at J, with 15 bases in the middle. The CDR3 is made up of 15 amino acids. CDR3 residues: CASTIDLTVNTEAFF. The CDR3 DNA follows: TGTGCCAGCACCATAGACCTTACAGTGAACACTGAAGCTTTCTTT.

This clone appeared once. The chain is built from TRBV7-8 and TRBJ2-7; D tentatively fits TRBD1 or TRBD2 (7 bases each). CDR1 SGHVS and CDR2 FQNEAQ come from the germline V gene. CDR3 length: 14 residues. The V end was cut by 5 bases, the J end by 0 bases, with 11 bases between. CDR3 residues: CASSQGGGSYEQYF. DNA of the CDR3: TGTGCCAGCAGCCAGGGGGGGGGCTCCTACGAGCAGTACTTC.

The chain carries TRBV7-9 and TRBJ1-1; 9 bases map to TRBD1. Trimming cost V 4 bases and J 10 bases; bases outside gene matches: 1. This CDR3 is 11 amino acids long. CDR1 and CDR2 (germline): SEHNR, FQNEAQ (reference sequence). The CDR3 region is CASSSDRGAFF. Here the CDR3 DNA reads TGTGCCAGCAGCTCGGACAGGGGAGCTTTCTTT.

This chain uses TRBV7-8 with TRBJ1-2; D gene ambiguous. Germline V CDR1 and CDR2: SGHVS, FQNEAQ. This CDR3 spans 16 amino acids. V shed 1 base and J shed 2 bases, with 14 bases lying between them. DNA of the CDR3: TGTGCCAGCAGCTTAGAGAGTTCTTCCCTAAACTATGGCTACACCTTC. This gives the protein CASSLESSSLNYGYTF. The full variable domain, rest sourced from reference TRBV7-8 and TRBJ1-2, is GAGVSQSPRYKVAKRGQDVALRCDPISGHVSLFWYQQALGQGPEFLTYFQNEAQLDKSGLPSDRFFAERPEGSVSTLKIQRTQQEDSAVYLCASSLESSSLNYGYTFGSGTRLTVV.

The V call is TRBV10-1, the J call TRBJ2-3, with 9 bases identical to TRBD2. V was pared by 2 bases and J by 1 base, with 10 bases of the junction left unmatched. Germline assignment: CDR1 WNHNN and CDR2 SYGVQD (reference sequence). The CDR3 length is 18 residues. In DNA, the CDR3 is TGCGCCAGCAGTGAGGAGGTTAGCGGGGGACTTGGCACAGATACGCAGTATTTT. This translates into CASSEEVSGGLGTDTQYF.

In nucleotides, the CDR3 is TGTGCCAGCAGTTCACCGGCGACAGGTGGTTACGAGCAGTACTTC. This encodes CASSSPATGGYEQYF. V is TRBV28 and J is TRBJ2-7; D may be TRBD1 (6 bases). Trimming shortened V by 4 bases and J by 4 bases, and 17 bases separated the two germline ends. Germline values: CDR1 MDHEN, CDR2 SYDVKM. The CDR3 contains 15 residues.

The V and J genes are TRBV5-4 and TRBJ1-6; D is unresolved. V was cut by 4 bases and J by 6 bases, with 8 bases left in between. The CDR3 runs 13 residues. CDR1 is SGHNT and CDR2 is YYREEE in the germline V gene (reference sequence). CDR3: CASSEGANSPLHF. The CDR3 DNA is TGTGCCAGCAGCGAAGGAGCTAATTCACCCCTCCACTTT.

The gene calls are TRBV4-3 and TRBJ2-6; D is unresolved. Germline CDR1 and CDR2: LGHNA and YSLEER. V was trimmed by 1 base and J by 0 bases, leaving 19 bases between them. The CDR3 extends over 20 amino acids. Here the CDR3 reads CASSQVPASGAFSGANVLTF. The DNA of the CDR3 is TGCGCCAGCAGCCAAGTTCCCGCTTCAGGTGCCTTCTCTGGGGCCAACGTCCTGACTTTC.

CDR3 bases: TGCGCCAGCAGCGGGGGACAGGGGGAAATCCCTCGCTACGGCAATGAGCAGTTCTTC. Amino acid sequence: CASSGGQGEIPRYGNEQFF. The genes are TRBV5-1 and TRBJ2-1, with 11 nucleotides matching TRBD1. The CDR3 extends over 19 amino acids. Germline lookup yields CDR1 SGHRS and CDR2 YFSETQ. The V segment lost 4 bases and the J segment 6 bases; nucleotides outside the gene matches: 18.

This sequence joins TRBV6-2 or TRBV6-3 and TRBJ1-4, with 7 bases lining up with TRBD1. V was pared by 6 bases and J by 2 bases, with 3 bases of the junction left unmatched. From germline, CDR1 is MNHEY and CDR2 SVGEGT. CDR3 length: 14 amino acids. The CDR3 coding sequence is TGTGCCAGCAGCAACAGGGGCACTAATGAAAAACTGTTTTTT. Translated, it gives CASSNRGTNEKLFF.

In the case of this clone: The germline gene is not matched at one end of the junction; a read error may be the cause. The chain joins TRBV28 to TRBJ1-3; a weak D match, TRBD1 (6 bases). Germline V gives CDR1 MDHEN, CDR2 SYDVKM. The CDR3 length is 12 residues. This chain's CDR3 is CAGSRGGNTIYF. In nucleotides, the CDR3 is TGTGCCGGCAGCAGGGGCGGAAACACCATATATTTT. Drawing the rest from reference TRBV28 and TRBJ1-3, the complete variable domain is DVKVTQSSRYLVKRTGEKVFLECVQDMDHENMFWYRQDPGLGLRLIYFSYDVKMKEKGDIPEGYSVSREKKERFSLILESASTNQTSMYLCAGSRGGNTIYFGEGSWLTVV.

CDR3 bases: TGTGCCAGCAGCTTAAGTAGCGGGGGTATCGATGAGCAGTTCTTC. Its protein is CASSLSSGGIDEQFF. The genes are TRBV11-2 and TRBJ2-1; 9 bases align to TRBD2. With V trimmed by 2 bases and J by 8 bases, 7 bases remained unmatched. CDR1 is SGHAT and CDR2 is FQNNGV in the germline V gene. CDR3 length equals 15 residues.

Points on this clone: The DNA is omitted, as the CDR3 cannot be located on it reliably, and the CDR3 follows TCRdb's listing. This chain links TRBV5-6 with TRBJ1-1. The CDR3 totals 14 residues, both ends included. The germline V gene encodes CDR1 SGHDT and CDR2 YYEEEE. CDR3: CASILGSKRVEAFF.

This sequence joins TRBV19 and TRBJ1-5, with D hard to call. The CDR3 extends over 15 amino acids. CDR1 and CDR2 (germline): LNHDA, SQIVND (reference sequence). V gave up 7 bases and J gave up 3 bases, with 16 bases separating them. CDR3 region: CASTPGQAYNQPQHF. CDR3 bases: TGTGCCAGTACCCCTGGTCAGGCCTACAATCAGCCCCAGCATTTT.

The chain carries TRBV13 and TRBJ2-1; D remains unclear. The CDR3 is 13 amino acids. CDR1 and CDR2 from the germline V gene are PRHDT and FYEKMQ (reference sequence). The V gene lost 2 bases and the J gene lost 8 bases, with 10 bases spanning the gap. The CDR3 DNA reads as TGTGCCAGCAGCTTACAGCCTAGTCATGAGCAGTTCTTC. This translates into CASSLQPSHEQFF.

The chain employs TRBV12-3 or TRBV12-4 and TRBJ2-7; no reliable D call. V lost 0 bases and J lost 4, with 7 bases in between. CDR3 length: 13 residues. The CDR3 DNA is TGTGCCAGCAGTTTAGCATTATTATACGAGCAGTACTTC. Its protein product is CASSLALLYEQYF.

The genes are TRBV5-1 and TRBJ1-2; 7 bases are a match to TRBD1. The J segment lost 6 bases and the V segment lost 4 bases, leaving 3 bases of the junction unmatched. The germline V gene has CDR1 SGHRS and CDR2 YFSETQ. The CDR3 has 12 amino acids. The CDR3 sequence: CASSPDRDGYTF. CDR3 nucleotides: TGCGCCAGCAGCCCAGACAGGGATGGCTACACCTTC.

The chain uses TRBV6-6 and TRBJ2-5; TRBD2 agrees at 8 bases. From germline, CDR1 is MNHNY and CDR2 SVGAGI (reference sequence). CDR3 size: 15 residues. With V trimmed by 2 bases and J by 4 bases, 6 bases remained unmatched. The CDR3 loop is CASSYQLAGGETQYF. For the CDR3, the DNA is TGTGCCAGCAGTTACCAGCTGGCGGGGGGAGAGACCCAGTACTTC.

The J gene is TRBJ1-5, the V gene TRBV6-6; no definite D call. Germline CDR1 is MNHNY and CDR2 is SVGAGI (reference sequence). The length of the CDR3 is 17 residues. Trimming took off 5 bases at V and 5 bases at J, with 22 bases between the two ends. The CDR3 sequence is CASSPLDVGGRDQPQHF. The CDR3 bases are TGTGCCAGCAGTCCACTTGATGTGGGAGGGAGGGATCAGCCCCAGCATTTT.

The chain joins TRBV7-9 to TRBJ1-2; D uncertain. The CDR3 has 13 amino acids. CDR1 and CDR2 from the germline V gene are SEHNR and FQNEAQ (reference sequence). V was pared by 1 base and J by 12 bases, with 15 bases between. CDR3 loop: CASSLVLRLGHTF. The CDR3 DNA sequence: TGTGCCAGCAGCTTAGTTCTCAGGCTCGGCCACACCTTC.